Detailed here is one TCR beta chain. The antigen is unknown. The data stem from a study of T cell responses to AZD1222 COVID-19 vaccine. Findings and caveats of the study: It should be noted that donors were predominantly white British and more often female, and clonal diversity was possibly underestimated. Repertoire sampling occurred only after the peak T cell response.

There are 13 residues in the CDR3. V lost 3 bases to trimming and J lost 2 bases, with 7 bases between them. CDR1 SGHVS and CDR2 FNYEAQ come from the germline V gene. Assay used: immunoSEQ multiplex PCR; TCRdb lists only in-frame clones, some missing. This repertoire shows fewer than 200,000 clones, over 80% found once; its top ten account for under 8%. V and J are TRBV7-6 and TRBJ1-1; D gene ambiguous. Sequenced material: peripheral blood, taken on day 0 of AZD1222 vaccination. The sequence was obtained from an adult in good health. This CDR3 reads CASSFTPNTEAFF. In nucleotides, the CDR3 is TGTGCCAGCAGCTTTACACCCAACACTGAAGCTTTCTTT. Full variable domain (remainder filled in from reference TRBV7-6 and TRBJ1-1): GAGVSQSPRYKVTKRGQDVALRCDPISGHVSLYWYRQALGQGPEFLTYFNYEAQQDKSGLPNDRFSAERPEGSISTLTIQRTEQRDSAMYRCASSFTPNTEAFFGQGTRLTVV.